A selection of T cell receptor beta chains follows, all from one sample in a study of blood T cell repertoires in COVID-19. Assay used: immunoSEQ multiplex PCR; TCRdb lists only in-frame clones, some missing. The table lists about 250,000 clones, around four fifths of them singletons. Sequenced material: PBMCs or T cells enriched from blood (not recorded which). The receptor set was obtained from a woman aged 40 to 50 who had been exposed to COVID-19. Both conserved end residues are part of each CDR3. Each record gives: V gene, CDR3 length, J gene, D gene, clone size, CDR3 protein, CDR3 DNA. A D gene is named only where the DNA matches it firmly. The size entry is marked missing in some rows and otherwise reads once, few, many or a size class.

v_call: TRBV12-3/TRBV12-4
cdr3_length: 12
j_call: TRBJ1-4
d_call: .
clone_size: few
cdr3_aa: CASSLGGKKLFF
cdr3_nt: TGTGCCAGCAGTTTAGGAGGAAAAAAACTGTTTTTT

v_call: TRBV12-5
cdr3_length: 14
j_call: TRBJ1-2
d_call: TRBD1
clone_size: .
cdr3_aa: CASGVPGQLVGYTF
cdr3_nt: TGTGCTAGTGGGGTCCCGGGACAGCTAGTGGGCTACACCTTC

v_call: TRBV7-2
cdr3_length: 13
j_call: TRBJ2-5
d_call: .
clone_size: .
cdr3_aa: CASSYGAQETQYF
cdr3_nt: TGTGCCAGCAGCTATGGGGCCCAAGAGACCCAGTACTTC

v_call: TRBV3-1/TRBV3-2
cdr3_length: 15
j_call: TRBJ2-3
d_call: TRBD2
clone_size: .
cdr3_aa: CASSVLAGGTDTQYF
cdr3_nt: TGTGCCAGCAGCGTGTTAGCGGGGGGCACAGATACGCAGTATTTT

v_call: TRBV24-1
cdr3_length: 15
j_call: TRBJ2-7
d_call: TRBD1
clone_size: .
cdr3_aa: CATSDLGQGGPEQYF
cdr3_nt: TGTGCCACCAGTGATTTAGGACAGGGGGGTCCCGAGCAGTACTTC

v_call: TRBV14
cdr3_length: 12
j_call: TRBJ1-2
d_call: .
clone_size: once
cdr3_aa: CASSPGSYGYTF
cdr3_nt: TGTGCCAGCAGCCCAGGTTCCTATGGCTACACCTTC

v_call: TRBV6-1
cdr3_length: 13
j_call: TRBJ1-2
d_call: .
clone_size: few
cdr3_aa: CASSEALYTAPLF
cdr3_nt: TGTGCCAGCAGTGAAGCTCTTTATACTGCCCCACTTTTC

v_call: TRBV5-1
cdr3_length: 15
j_call: TRBJ2-1
d_call: TRBD2
clone_size: .
cdr3_aa: CASSFGSGEYNEQFF
cdr3_nt: TGCGCCAGCAGCTTCGGTAGCGGGGAGTACAATGAGCAGTTCTTC

v_call: TRBV5-1
cdr3_length: 13
j_call: TRBJ1-1
d_call: .
clone_size: .
cdr3_aa: CASSFPGGTEAFF
cdr3_nt: TGCGCCAGCAGCTTCCCGGGGGGGACTGAAGCTTTCTTT

v_call: TRBV28
cdr3_length: 14
j_call: TRBJ1-2
d_call: TRBD1
clone_size: .
cdr3_aa: CASSIRQGGYGYTF
cdr3_nt: TGTGCCAGCAGTATCAGACAGGGGGGTTATGGCTACACCTTC

v_call: TRBV7-9
cdr3_length: 15
j_call: TRBJ2-1
d_call: TRBD2
clone_size: .
cdr3_aa: CASSLGVAGGREQFF
cdr3_nt: TGTGCCAGCAGCTTAGGAGTAGCGGGGGGGCGTGAGCAGTTCTTC

v_call: TRBV19
cdr3_length: 16
j_call: TRBJ2-5
d_call: TRBD1
clone_size: .
cdr3_aa: CASSISAQGAQETQYF
cdr3_nt: TGTGCCAGTAGTATATCTGCCCAGGGGGCGCAAGAGACCCAGTACTTC

v_call: TRBV27
cdr3_length: 14
j_call: TRBJ2-7
d_call: .
clone_size: .
cdr3_aa: CASSLYSHSYEQYF
cdr3_nt: TGTGCCAGCAGTTTATACAGCCACTCCTACGAGCAGTACTTC

v_call: TRBV10-3
cdr3_length: 13
j_call: TRBJ1-2
d_call: .
clone_size: .
cdr3_aa: CAISTRTGYGYTF
cdr3_nt: TGTGCCATCAGCACCAGGACTGGGTATGGCTACACCTTC

v_call: TRBV7-2
cdr3_length: 15
j_call: TRBJ1-5
d_call: .
clone_size: once
cdr3_aa: CASSLVGSAEQPQHF
cdr3_nt: TGTGCCAGCAGCTTAGTTGGGAGTGCGGAACAGCCCCAGCATTTT

v_call: TRBV12-3/TRBV12-4
cdr3_length: 13
j_call: TRBJ1-1
d_call: .
clone_size: .
cdr3_aa: CASSPDPLREAFF
cdr3_nt: TGTGCCAGCAGTCCCGACCCCCTCAGGGAAGCTTTCTTT

v_call: TRBV10-3
cdr3_length: 13
j_call: TRBJ2-7
d_call: .
clone_size: .
cdr3_aa: CAISDGHLYEQYF
cdr3_nt: TGTGCCATCAGTGACGGACACCTCTACGAGCAGTACTTC

v_call: TRBV7-9
cdr3_length: 13
j_call: TRBJ1-2
d_call: .
clone_size: once
cdr3_aa: CASSQGRVNGYTF
cdr3_nt: TGTGCCAGCAGCCAGGGTAGGGTAAATGGCTACACCTTC

v_call: TRBV6-5
cdr3_length: 11
j_call: TRBJ2-7
d_call: .
clone_size: .
cdr3_aa: CASRENYEQYF
cdr3_nt: TGTGCCAGCAGGGAGAACTACGAGCAGTACTTC

v_call: TRBV4-2
cdr3_length: 16
j_call: TRBJ1-1
d_call: .
clone_size: few
cdr3_aa: CASSQDLQGIATEAFF
cdr3_nt: TGTGCCAGCAGCCAAGATCTCCAGGGGATCGCCACTGAAGCTTTCTTT

v_call: TRBV11-2
cdr3_length: 14
j_call: TRBJ2-7
d_call: .
clone_size: .
cdr3_aa: CASSPPTGSYEQYF
cdr3_nt: TGTGCCAGCAGCCCCCCAACAGGCTCCTACGAGCAGTACTTC

v_call: TRBV2
cdr3_length: 18
j_call: TRBJ2-3
d_call: .
clone_size: .
cdr3_aa: CASSPGFGGPRSSDTQYF
cdr3_nt: TGTGCCAGCAGTCCGGGTTTCGGGGGTCCTCGATCCTCAGATACGCAGTATTTT

v_call: TRBV29-1
cdr3_length: 13
j_call: TRBJ2-5
d_call: TRBD2
clone_size: .
cdr3_aa: CSEPSGGAQTQYF
cdr3_nt: TGCAGCGAACCCAGCGGGGGGGCGCAGACCCAGTACTTC

v_call: TRBV5-4
cdr3_length: 15
j_call: TRBJ2-7
d_call: .
clone_size: .
cdr3_aa: CASSRQGSLSYEQYF
cdr3_nt: TGTGCCAGCAGCCGTCAGGGGTCCCTCTCCTACGAGCAGTACTTC

v_call: TRBV5-6
cdr3_length: 14
j_call: TRBJ1-2
d_call: TRBD1
clone_size: .
cdr3_aa: CASSPTGTGRNYTF
cdr3_nt: TGTGCCAGCAGCCCGACCGGGACAGGGAGAAATTACACCTTC

v_call: TRBV29-1
cdr3_length: 12
j_call: TRBJ1-1
d_call: .
clone_size: .
cdr3_aa: CSVRGLNTEAFF
cdr3_nt: TGCAGCGTACGGGGGTTGAACACTGAAGCTTTCTTT

v_call: TRBV5-4
cdr3_length: 16
j_call: TRBJ2-6
d_call: .
clone_size: .
cdr3_aa: CASSLAGVTGANVLTF
cdr3_nt: TGTGCCAGCAGCTTGGCCGGGGTTACTGGGGCCAACGTCCTGACTTTC

v_call: TRBV7-6
cdr3_length: 17
j_call: TRBJ2-2
d_call: TRBD1
clone_size: .
cdr3_aa: CASSERQGAGEAGELFF
cdr3_nt: TGTGCCAGCAGCGAACGACAGGGGGCAGGGGAGGCCGGGGAGCTGTTTTTT

v_call: TRBV7-3
cdr3_length: 16
j_call: TRBJ2-1
d_call: TRBD2
clone_size: .
cdr3_aa: CASSPSGGASYNEQFF
cdr3_nt: TGTGCCAGCAGCCCGAGCGGGGGGGCCTCCTACAATGAGCAGTTCTTC

v_call: TRBV5-6
cdr3_length: 14
j_call: TRBJ1-3
d_call: .
clone_size: .
cdr3_aa: CASSLDNRRNTIYF
cdr3_nt: TGTGCCAGCAGCTTGGACAACAGGCGAAACACCATATATTTT

v_call: TRBV20-1
cdr3_length: 12
j_call: TRBJ1-3
d_call: .
clone_size: .
cdr3_aa: CSASHSGNTIYF
cdr3_nt: TGCAGTGCTAGTCACAGTGGAAACACCATATATTTT

v_call: TRBV7-3
cdr3_length: 18
j_call: TRBJ2-5
d_call: TRBD2
clone_size: .
cdr3_aa: CASSLMGPSGAFQETQYF
cdr3_nt: TGTGCCAGCAGCTTAATGGGTCCGAGCGGGGCCTTTCAAGAGACCCAGTACTTC

v_call: TRBV28
cdr3_length: 15
j_call: TRBJ1-5
d_call: .
clone_size: .
cdr3_aa: CASSLVGQINQPQHF
cdr3_nt: TGTGCCAGCAGTTTAGTCGGACAGATCAATCAGCCCCAGCATTTT

v_call: TRBV29-1
cdr3_length: 12
j_call: TRBJ1-1
d_call: .
clone_size: .
cdr3_aa: CSVQPPSTEAFF
cdr3_nt: TGCAGCGTCCAACCACCCAGCACTGAAGCTTTCTTT

v_call: TRBV3-1/TRBV3-2
cdr3_length: 18
j_call: TRBJ2-1
d_call: TRBD2
clone_size: .
cdr3_aa: CASSPGLAASSSYNEQFF
cdr3_nt: TGTGCCAGCAGCCCGGGACTAGCGGCTTCCAGCTCCTACAATGAGCAGTTCTTC

v_call: TRBV5-4
cdr3_length: 15
j_call: TRBJ2-5
d_call: .
clone_size: .
cdr3_aa: CASSLGQRALETQYF
cdr3_nt: TGTGCCAGCAGCTTGGGCCAGCGGGCCTTAGAGACCCAGTACTTC

v_call: TRBV11-2
cdr3_length: 19
j_call: TRBJ1-6
d_call: TRBD1
clone_size: .
cdr3_aa: CASSLVKDRRASYNSPLHF
cdr3_nt: TGTGCCAGCAGCTTGGTTAAGGACAGGCGCGCCTCCTATAATTCACCCCTCCACTTT

v_call: TRBV4-3
cdr3_length: 16
j_call: TRBJ1-2
d_call: .
clone_size: .
cdr3_aa: CASSQEPGQALYGYTF
cdr3_nt: TGCGCCAGCAGCCAAGAGCCGGGACAAGCTCTCTATGGCTACACCTTC

v_call: TRBV9
cdr3_length: 15
j_call: TRBJ2-3
d_call: .
clone_size: .
cdr3_aa: CASSVTGSYTDTQYF
cdr3_nt: TGTGCCAGCAGCGTCACTGGGAGTTACACAGATACGCAGTATTTT

v_call: TRBV28
cdr3_length: 17
j_call: TRBJ2-2
d_call: .
clone_size: .
cdr3_aa: CASIREPGTENTGELFF
cdr3_nt: TGTGCCAGCATACGGGAGCCGGGGACAGAGAACACCGGGGAGCTGTTTTTT